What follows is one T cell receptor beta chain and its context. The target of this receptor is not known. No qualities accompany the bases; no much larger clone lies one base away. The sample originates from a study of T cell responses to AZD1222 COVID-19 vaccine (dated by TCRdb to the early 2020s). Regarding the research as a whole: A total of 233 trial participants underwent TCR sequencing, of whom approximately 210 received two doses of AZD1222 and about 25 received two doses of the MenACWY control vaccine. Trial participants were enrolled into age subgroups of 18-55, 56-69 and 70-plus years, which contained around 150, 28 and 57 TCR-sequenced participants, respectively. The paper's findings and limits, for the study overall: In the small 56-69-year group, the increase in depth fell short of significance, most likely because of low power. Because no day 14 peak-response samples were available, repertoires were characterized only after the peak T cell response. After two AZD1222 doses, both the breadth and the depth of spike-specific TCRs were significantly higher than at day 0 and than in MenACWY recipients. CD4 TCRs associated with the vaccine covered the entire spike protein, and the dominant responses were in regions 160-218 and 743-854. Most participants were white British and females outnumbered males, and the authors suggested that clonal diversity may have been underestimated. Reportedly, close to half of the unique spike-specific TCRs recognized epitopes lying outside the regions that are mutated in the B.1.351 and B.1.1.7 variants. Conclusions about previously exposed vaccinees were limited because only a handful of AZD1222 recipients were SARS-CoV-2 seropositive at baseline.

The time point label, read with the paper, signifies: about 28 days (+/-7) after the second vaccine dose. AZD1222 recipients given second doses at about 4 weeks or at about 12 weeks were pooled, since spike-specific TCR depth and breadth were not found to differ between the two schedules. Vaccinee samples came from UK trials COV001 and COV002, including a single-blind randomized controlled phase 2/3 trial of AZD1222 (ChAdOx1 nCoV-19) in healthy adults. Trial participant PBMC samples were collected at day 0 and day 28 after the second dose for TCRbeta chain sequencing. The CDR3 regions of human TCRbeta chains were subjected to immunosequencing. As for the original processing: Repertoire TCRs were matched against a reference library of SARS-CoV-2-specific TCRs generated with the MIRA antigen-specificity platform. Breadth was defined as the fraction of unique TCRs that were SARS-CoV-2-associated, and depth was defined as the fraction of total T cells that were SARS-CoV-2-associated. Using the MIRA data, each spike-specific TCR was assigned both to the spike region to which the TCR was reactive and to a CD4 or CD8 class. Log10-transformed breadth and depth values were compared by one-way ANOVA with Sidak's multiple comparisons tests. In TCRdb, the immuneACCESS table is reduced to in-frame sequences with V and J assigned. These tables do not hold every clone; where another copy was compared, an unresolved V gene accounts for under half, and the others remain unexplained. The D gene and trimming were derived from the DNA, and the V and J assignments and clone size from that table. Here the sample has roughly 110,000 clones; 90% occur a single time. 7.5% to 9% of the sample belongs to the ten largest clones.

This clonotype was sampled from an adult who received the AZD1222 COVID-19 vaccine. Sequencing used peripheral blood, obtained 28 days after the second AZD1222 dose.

DNA sequence: TGTGCCAGCAGTGAATGGCAGGGGGTCCGAAATGAGCAGTTCTTC. Translated, this is CASSEWQGVRNEQFF. The V and J genes are TRBV2 and TRBJ2-1; the central 7 bases match TRBD1. CDR1 SNHLY and CDR2 FYNNEI are derived from the germline V gene. Counted from cysteine to phenylalanine, this CDR3 has 15 amino acids. Here the CDR3 DNA is all that survives: 45 bases in frame from base 1. V ends up 2 bases short and J 7 bases short, with an unmatched junction base count of 8.